Listed below are T cell receptor beta chains from one sample, sequenced in a study of brain metastases from non-small cell lung cancer. Clones were sequenced by immunoSEQ multiplex PCR, and TCRdb holds only the in-frame ones, with some missing. The sample includes a few thousand clones, around 82% of them seen just once. Sequencing was done on a sample of primary lung tumor tissue. The receptors shown here come from a donor over 35 with non-small cell lung cancer. Each CDR3 is given with its conserved first and last residue. D genes are given only for firm matches. Size is stated for part of the rows, as once, few or many counts, or as a class when the clone is expanded.

D gene: TRBD2
V gene: TRBV4-1
clone size: -
J gene: TRBJ2-7
CDR3 protein: CASSQATSGSREQYF
CDR3 DNA: TGCGCCAGCAGCCAAGCAACTAGCGGGAGTAGGGAGCAGTACTTC

D gene: TRBD2
V gene: TRBV5-1
clone size: -
J gene: TRBJ2-1
CDR3 protein: CASSLAGGRENEQFF
CDR3 DNA: TGCGCCAGCAGCTTGGCTGGCGGGAGGGAGAATGAGCAGTTCTTC

D gene: -
V gene: TRBV5-6
clone size: -
J gene: TRBJ2-4
CDR3 protein: CASSLPGAGPTKNIQYF
CDR3 DNA: TGTGCCAGCAGCTTACCCGGGGCCGGCCCGACTAAAAACATTCAGTACTTC

D gene: -
V gene: TRBV6-5
clone size: once
J gene: TRBJ2-2
CDR3 protein: CASSYSPVELTGELFF
CDR3 DNA: TGTGCCAGCAGTTACTCCCCAGTGGAGCTCACCGGGGAGCTGTTTTTT

D gene: TRBD2
V gene: TRBV3-1/TRBV3-2
clone size: -
J gene: TRBJ2-1
CDR3 protein: CASSQAGLAGAYNEQFF
CDR3 DNA: TGTGCCAGCAGCCAAGCGGGACTAGCGGGGGCATACAATGAGCAGTTCTTC

D gene: -
V gene: TRBV19
clone size: -
J gene: TRBJ2-3
CDR3 protein: CASSFTITDTQYF
CDR3 DNA: TGTGCCAGTAGTTTTACAATTACAGATACGCAGTATTTT

D gene: -
V gene: TRBV7-8
clone size: -
J gene: TRBJ2-7
CDR3 protein: CASSLNSGTDVREQYF
CDR3 DNA: TGTGCCAGCAGCTTGAACTCCGGGACTGACGTGCGCGAGCAGTACTTC

D gene: -
V gene: TRBV29-1
clone size: -
J gene: TRBJ2-7
CDR3 protein: CSVSPGGSSYEQYF
CDR3 DNA: TGCAGCGTTTCCCCAGGTGGAAGTTCCTACGAGCAGTACTTC

D gene: -
V gene: TRBV4-1
clone size: -
J gene: TRBJ1-5
CDR3 protein: CASSQGEIGYSSNQPQHF
CDR3 DNA: TGCGCCAGCAGCCAAGGGGAAATTGGTTATTCTAGCAATCAGCCCCAGCATTTT

D gene: -
V gene: TRBV7-9
clone size: once
J gene: TRBJ1-1
CDR3 protein: CASSLEGQSEAFF
CDR3 DNA: TGTGCCAGCAGCTTAGAGGGTCAGTCTGAAGCTTTCTTT

D gene: TRBD2
V gene: TRBV9
clone size: -
J gene: TRBJ2-1
CDR3 protein: CASSSHPASGSSYNEQFF
CDR3 DNA: TGTGCCAGCAGCTCCCACCCGGCTAGCGGGAGCTCCTACAATGAGCAGTTCTTC

D gene: TRBD2
V gene: TRBV27
clone size: -
J gene: TRBJ2-5
CDR3 protein: CTSSTKVAGGYETQYF
CDR3 DNA: TGTACCAGCAGTACCAAGGTAGCGGGGGGCTATGAGACCCAGTACTTC

D gene: -
V gene: TRBV5-6
clone size: -
J gene: TRBJ1-1
CDR3 protein: CASSLVGGVGENTEAFF
CDR3 DNA: TGTGCCAGCAGCTTGGTAGGAGGTGTGGGGGAGAACACTGAAGCTTTCTTT

D gene: -
V gene: TRBV3-1/TRBV3-2
clone size: -
J gene: TRBJ2-3
CDR3 protein: CASSQGRAPGTQYF
CDR3 DNA: TGTGCCAGCAGCCAAGGGAGGGCCCCAGGCACGCAGTATTTT

D gene: -
V gene: TRBV18
clone size: -
J gene: TRBJ2-5
CDR3 protein: CASSPPEKTQYF
CDR3 DNA: TGTGCCAGCTCACCACCGGAGAAGACCCAGTACTTC

D gene: TRBD2
V gene: TRBV7-8
clone size: -
J gene: TRBJ2-1
CDR3 protein: CASSWMPTSGQNEQFF
CDR3 DNA: TGTGCCAGCAGCTGGATGCCGACTAGCGGTCAAAATGAGCAGTTCTTC

D gene: -
V gene: TRBV3-1/TRBV3-2
clone size: -
J gene: TRBJ2-7
CDR3 protein: CASSSHGAYEQYF
CDR3 DNA: TGTGCCAGCAGCTCCCACGGGGCCTACGAGCAGTACTTC

D gene: -
V gene: TRBV28
clone size: -
J gene: TRBJ2-1
CDR3 protein: CASRGQINEQFF
CDR3 DNA: TGTGCCAGCAGAGGACAAATCAATGAGCAGTTCTTC

D gene: TRBD2
V gene: TRBV7-9
clone size: -
J gene: TRBJ2-7
CDR3 protein: CASSQGLAGGRQYF
CDR3 DNA: TGTGCCAGCAGCCAAGGACTAGCGGGGGGGCGACAGTACTTC

D gene: -
V gene: TRBV27
clone size: -
J gene: TRBJ2-1
CDR3 protein: CTSKLQSASYNEQFF
CDR3 DNA: TGTACCAGCAAGTTGCAATCTGCCTCCTACAATGAGCAGTTCTTC

D gene: TRBD2
V gene: TRBV27
clone size: -
J gene: TRBJ2-1
CDR3 protein: CASSSQRGGFREQFF
CDR3 DNA: TGTGCCAGCAGTTCACAGCGGGGGGGTTTCCGCGAGCAGTTCTTC

D gene: -
V gene: TRBV4-2
clone size: -
J gene: TRBJ2-1
CDR3 protein: CASSLFVGNEQFF
CDR3 DNA: TGTGCCAGCAGCCTCTTCGTTGGTAATGAGCAGTTCTTC

D gene: -
V gene: TRBV29-1
clone size: -
J gene: TRBJ2-3
CDR3 protein: CSVEKRVQGTDTQYF
CDR3 DNA: TGCAGCGTTGAAAAGAGAGTTCAGGGCACAGATACGCAGTATTTT

D gene: -
V gene: TRBV4-1
clone size: -
J gene: TRBJ2-7
CDR3 protein: CASSQVPQGGYEQYF
CDR3 DNA: TGCGCCAGCAGCCAAGTTCCACAGGGTGGCTACGAGCAGTACTTC

D gene: -
V gene: TRBV5-1
clone size: -
J gene: TRBJ2-2
CDR3 protein: CASSLDPGIMNTGELFF
CDR3 DNA: TGCGCCAGCAGCTTGGATCCAGGGATAATGAACACCGGGGAGCTGTTTTTT

D gene: -
V gene: TRBV28
clone size: -
J gene: TRBJ1-1
CDR3 protein: CASSLIHLNTEAFF
CDR3 DNA: TGTGCCAGCAGTTTAATCCACTTAAACACTGAAGCTTTCTTT

D gene: -
V gene: TRBV10-3
clone size: -
J gene: TRBJ1-1
CDR3 protein: CAISESRGSGTEAFF
CDR3 DNA: TGTGCCATCAGTGAGTCTCGGGGAAGCGGCACTGAAGCTTTCTTT

D gene: -
V gene: TRBV6-6
clone size: -
J gene: TRBJ1-1
CDR3 protein: CASSDSENTETFF
CDR3 DNA: TGTGCCAGCAGTGACAGTGAGAACACTGAAACTTTCTTT

D gene: -
V gene: TRBV19
clone size: -
J gene: TRBJ2-3
CDR3 protein: CASSFTVTNTQYF
CDR3 DNA: TGTGCCAGTAGTTTTACAGTTACAAATACGCAGTATTTT

D gene: -
V gene: TRBV7-9
clone size: -
J gene: TRBJ2-7
CDR3 protein: CASSLLPDSYEQYF
CDR3 DNA: TGTGCCAGCAGCCTCCTCCCGGACAGTTACGAGCAGTACTTC

D gene: -
V gene: TRBV28
clone size: -
J gene: TRBJ2-7
CDR3 protein: CASSLTDLYVVSYEQYF
CDR3 DNA: TGTGCCAGCAGTCTTACCGACCTTTACGTTGTCTCCTACGAGCAGTACTTC

D gene: TRBD2
V gene: TRBV20-1
clone size: -
J gene: TRBJ2-7
CDR3 protein: CSASGLATGSNEQYF
CDR3 DNA: TGCAGTGCTAGTGGACTAGCCACGGGAAGCAACGAGCAGTACTTC

D gene: -
V gene: TRBV6-5
clone size: -
J gene: TRBJ1-2
CDR3 protein: CAIVSAGDGYTF
CDR3 DNA: TGTGCCATCGTATCAGCGGGAGATGGCTACACCTTC

D gene: -
V gene: TRBV5-4
clone size: -
J gene: TRBJ2-1
CDR3 protein: CASSGRESSYNEQFF
CDR3 DNA: TGTGCCAGCAGCGGCAGGGAGAGCTCCTACAATGAGCAGTTCTTC

D gene: -
V gene: TRBV14
clone size: -
J gene: TRBJ2-1
CDR3 protein: CASSPNYNEQFF
CDR3 DNA: TGTGCCAGCAGCCCGAACTACAATGAGCAGTTCTTC

D gene: TRBD2
V gene: TRBV7-6
clone size: -
J gene: TRBJ2-1
CDR3 protein: CASSLGLAEYNEQFF
CDR3 DNA: TGTGCCAGCAGTTTGGGACTAGCGGAGTACAATGAGCAGTTCTTC

D gene: TRBD2
V gene: TRBV6-5
clone size: -
J gene: TRBJ2-7
CDR3 protein: CASSYNWEGYEQYF
CDR3 DNA: TGTGCCAGCAGTTATAACTGGGAGGGTTACGAGCAGTACTTC